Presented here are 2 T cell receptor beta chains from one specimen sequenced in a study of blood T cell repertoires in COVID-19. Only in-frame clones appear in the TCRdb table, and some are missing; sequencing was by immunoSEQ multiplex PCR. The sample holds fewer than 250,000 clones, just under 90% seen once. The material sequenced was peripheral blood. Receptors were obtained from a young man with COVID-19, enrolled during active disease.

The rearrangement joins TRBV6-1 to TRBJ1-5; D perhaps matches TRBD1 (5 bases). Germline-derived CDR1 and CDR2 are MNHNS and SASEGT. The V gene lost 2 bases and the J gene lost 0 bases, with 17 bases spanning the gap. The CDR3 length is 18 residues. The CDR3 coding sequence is TGTGCCAGCAGTGAACCGGGGGTGGGAGGCTATAGCAATCAGCCCCAGCATTTT. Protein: CASSEPGVGGYSNQPQHF.

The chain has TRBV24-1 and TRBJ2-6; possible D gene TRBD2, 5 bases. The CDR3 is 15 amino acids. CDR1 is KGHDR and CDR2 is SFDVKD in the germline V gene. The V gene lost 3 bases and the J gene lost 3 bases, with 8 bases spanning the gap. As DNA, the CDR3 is TGTGCCACCAGTGATCCGGGGATTGGGGCCAACGTCCTGACTTTC. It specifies CATSDPGIGANVLTF.